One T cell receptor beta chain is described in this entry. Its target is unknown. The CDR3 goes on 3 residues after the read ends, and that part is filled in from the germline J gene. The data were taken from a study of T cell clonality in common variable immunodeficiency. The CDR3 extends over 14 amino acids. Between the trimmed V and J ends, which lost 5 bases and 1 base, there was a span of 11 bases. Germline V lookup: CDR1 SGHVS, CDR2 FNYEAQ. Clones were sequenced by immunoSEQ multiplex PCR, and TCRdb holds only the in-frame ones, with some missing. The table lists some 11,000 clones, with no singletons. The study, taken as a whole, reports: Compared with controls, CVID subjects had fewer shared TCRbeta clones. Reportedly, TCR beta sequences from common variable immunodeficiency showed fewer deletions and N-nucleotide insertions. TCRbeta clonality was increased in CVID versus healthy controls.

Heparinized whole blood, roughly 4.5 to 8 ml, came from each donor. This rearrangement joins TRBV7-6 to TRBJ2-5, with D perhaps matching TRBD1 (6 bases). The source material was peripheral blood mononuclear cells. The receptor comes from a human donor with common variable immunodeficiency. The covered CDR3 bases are TGTGCCAGCAGCCCATACAGGGTCCAAGAGACC. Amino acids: CASSPYRVQET. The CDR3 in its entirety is CASSPYRVQETQYF.